Included here is one T cell receptor (beta chain) sequence, with context. Its antigen is as yet unknown. Libraries were prepared by immunoSEQ multiplex PCR; TCRdb keeps only in-frame clonotypes and omits some of them. The repertoire holds about 240,000 clones, with about four fifths as singletons. The record originates from a study of Tregs in tolerant kidney transplant recipients. Study outcomes and limitations: Biological reproducibility was not directly addressed in this study. Validation in larger populations is needed because few patients were studied.

Specimen: CD4+ T cells from blood. The TCR originated in a human donor in good health.

CDR3: CATGGQVTGELFF. The CDR3 DNA follows: TGTGCCACCGGGGGACAGGTCACCGGGGAGCTGTTTTTT. The V call is TRBV15, the J call TRBJ2-2; 8 bases fit TRBD1. CDR1 LNHNV and CDR2 YYDKDF come from the germline V gene (reference sequence). The V segment lost 8 bases and the J segment 4 bases; nucleotides outside the gene matches: 3. The CDR3 contains 13 residues. Supplemented by reference TRBV15 and TRBJ2-2, the full variable domain reads DAMVIQNPRYQVTQFGKPVTLSCSQTLNHNVMYWYQQKSSQAPKLLFHYYDKDFNNEADTPDNFQSRRPNTSFCFLDIRSPGLGDTAMYLCATGGQVTGELFFGEGSRLTVL.